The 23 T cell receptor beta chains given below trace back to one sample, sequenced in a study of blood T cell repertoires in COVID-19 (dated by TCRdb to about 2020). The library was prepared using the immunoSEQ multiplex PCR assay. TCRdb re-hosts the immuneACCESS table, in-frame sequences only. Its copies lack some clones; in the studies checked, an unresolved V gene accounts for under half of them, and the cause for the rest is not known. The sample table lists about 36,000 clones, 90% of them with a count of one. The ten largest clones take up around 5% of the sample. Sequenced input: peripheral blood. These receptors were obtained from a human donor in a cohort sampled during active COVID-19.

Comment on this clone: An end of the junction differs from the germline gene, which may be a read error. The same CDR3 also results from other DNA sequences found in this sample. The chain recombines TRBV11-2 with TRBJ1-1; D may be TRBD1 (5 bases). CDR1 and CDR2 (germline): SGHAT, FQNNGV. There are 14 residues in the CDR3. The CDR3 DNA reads TGTGCCAGCAGCCCGTCTCCAGTGGGGGGGGAAGCTTTTTTT. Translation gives CASSPSPVGGEAFF.

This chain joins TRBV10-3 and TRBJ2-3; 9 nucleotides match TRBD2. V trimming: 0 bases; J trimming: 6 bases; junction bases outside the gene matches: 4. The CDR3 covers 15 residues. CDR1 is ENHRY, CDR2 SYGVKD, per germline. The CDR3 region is CAISESQRGVDTQYF. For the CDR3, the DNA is TGTGCCATCAGTGAGTCCCAGCGGGGGGTCGATACGCAGTATTTT.

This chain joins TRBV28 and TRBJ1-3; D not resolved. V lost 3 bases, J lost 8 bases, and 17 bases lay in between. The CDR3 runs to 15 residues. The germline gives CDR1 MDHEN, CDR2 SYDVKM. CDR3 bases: TGTGCCAGCAGTTTCAGACGAACGGCCGGGTACACCATATATTTT. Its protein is CASSFRRTAGYTIYF.

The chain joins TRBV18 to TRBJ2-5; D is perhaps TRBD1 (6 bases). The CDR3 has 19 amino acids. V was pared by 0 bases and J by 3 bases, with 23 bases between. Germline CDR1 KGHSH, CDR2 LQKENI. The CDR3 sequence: CASSPPTGKVPRGKETQYF. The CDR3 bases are TGTGCCAGCTCACCACCCACCGGCAAGGTCCCCAGGGGCAAAGAGACCCAGTACTTC. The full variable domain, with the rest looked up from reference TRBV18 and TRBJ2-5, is NAGVMQNPRHLVRRRGQEARLRCSPMKGHSHVYWYRQLPEEGLKFMVYLQKENIIDESGMPKERFSAEFPKEGPSILRIQQVVRGDSAAYFCASSPPTGKVPRGKETQYFGPGTRLLVL.

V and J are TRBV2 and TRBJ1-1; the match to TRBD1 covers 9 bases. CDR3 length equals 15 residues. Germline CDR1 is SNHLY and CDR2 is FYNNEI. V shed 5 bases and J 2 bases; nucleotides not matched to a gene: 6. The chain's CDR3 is CASSSNRGPNTEAFF. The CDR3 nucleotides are TGTGCCAGCAGTAGTAACAGGGGGCCAAACACTGAAGCTTTCTTT.

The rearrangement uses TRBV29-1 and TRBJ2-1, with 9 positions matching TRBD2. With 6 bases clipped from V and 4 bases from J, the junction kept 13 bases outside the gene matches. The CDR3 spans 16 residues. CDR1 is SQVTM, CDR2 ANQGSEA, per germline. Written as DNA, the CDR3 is TGCAGCGTGGCTCCGGGACTAGCCCAGTCTTACAATGAGCAGTTCTTC. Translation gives CSVAPGLAQSYNEQFF.

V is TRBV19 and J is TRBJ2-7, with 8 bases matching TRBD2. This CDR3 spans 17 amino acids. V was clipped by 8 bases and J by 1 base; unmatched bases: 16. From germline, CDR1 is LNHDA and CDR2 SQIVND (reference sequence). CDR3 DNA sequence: TGTGCCAGTGTAGTAGCGGGAAGAGGATTACGGTCCTACGAGCAGTACTTC. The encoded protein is CASVVAGRGLRSYEQYF.

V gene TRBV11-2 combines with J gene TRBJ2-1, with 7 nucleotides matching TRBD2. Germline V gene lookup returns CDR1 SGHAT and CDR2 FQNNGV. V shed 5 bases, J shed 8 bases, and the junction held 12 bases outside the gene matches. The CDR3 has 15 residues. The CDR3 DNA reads TGTGCCAGCAGCCTTGGGACTAAGGGCGGCGATGAGCAGTTCTTC. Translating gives CASSLGTKGGDEQFF.

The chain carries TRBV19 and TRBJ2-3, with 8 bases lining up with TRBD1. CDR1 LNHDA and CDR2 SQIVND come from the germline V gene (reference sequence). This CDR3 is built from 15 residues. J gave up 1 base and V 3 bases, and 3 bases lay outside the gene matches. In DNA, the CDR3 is TGTGCCAGTAGTATCGCCAGGGGGCGCACAGATACGCAGTATTTT. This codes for CASSIARGRTDTQYF. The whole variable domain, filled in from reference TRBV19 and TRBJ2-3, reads DGGITQSPKYLFRKEGQNVTLSCEQNLNHDAMYWYRQDPGQGLRLIYYSQIVNDFQKGDIAEGYSVSREKKESFPLTVTSAQKNPTAFYLCASSIARGRTDTQYFGPGTRLTVL.

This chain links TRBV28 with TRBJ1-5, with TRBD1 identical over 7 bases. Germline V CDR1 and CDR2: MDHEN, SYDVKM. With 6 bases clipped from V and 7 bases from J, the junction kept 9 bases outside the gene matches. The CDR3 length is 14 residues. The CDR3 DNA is TGTGCCAGCAGCTTACAGGCAGGGGGGCAGCCCCAGCATTTT. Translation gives CASSLQAGGQPQHF.

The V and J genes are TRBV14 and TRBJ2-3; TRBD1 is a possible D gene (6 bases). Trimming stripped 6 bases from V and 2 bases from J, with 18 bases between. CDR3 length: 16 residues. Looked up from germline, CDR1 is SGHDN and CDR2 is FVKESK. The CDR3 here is CASSHGQRAATDTQYF. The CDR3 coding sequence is TGTGCCAGCAGTCACGGACAGCGAGCAGCCACAGATACGCAGTATTTT. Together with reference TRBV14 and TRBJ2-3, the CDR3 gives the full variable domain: EAGVTQFPSHSVIEKGQTVTLRCDPISGHDNLYWYRRVMGKEIKFLLHFVKESKQDESGMPNNRFLAERTGGTYSTLKVQPAELEDSGVYFCASSHGQRAATDTQYFGPGTRLTVL.

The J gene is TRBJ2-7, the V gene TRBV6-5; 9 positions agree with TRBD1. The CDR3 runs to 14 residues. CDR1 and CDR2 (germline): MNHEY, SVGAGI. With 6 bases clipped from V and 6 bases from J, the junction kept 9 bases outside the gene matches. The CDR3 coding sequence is TGTGCCAGCAGGGTCCGGGACAGGGTTAGCGAGCAGTACTTC. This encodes CASRVRDRVSEQYF.

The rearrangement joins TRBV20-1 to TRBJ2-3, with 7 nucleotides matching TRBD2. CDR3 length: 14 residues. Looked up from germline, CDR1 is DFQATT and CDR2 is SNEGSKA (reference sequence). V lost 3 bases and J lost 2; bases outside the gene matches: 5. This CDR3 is CSASSSGATDTQYF. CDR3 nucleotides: TGCAGTGCTAGTTCCAGCGGGGCCACAGATACGCAGTATTTT.

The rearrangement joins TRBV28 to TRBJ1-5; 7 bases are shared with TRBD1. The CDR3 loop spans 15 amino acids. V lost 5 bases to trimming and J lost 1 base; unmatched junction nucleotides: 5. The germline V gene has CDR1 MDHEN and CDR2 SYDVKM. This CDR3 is CASSPLGQSNQPQHF. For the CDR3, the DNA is TGTGCCAGCAGTCCCCTGGGACAGAGCAATCAGCCCCAGCATTTT.

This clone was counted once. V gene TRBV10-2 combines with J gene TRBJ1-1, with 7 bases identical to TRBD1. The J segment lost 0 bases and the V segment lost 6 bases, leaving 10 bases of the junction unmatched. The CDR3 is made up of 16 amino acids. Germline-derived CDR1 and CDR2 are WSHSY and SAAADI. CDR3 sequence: CASRGTAKLMNTEAFF. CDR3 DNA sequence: TGCGCCAGCAGAGGGACAGCAAAACTTATGAACACTGAAGCTTTCTTT.

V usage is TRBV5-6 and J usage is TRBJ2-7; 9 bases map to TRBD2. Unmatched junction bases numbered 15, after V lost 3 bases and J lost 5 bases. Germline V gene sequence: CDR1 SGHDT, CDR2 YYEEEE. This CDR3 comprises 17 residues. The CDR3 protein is CASSYVWGLAGAHEQYF. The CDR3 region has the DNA TGTGCCAGCAGCTATGTCTGGGGTTTAGCGGGAGCCCACGAGCAGTACTTC.

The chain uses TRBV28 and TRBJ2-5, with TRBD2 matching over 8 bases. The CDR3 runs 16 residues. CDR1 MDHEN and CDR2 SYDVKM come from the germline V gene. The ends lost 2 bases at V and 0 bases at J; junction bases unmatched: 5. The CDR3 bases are TGTGCCAGCAGTTTAGGGGTAGCGGGGAACCAAGAGACCCAGTACTTC. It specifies CASSLGVAGNQETQYF.

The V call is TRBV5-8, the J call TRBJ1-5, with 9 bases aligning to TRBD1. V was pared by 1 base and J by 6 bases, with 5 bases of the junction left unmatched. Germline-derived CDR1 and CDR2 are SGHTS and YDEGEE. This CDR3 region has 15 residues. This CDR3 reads CASSLYRGLSQPQHF. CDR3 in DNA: TGTGCCAGCAGCTTGTACAGGGGGCTATCTCAGCCCCAGCATTTT.

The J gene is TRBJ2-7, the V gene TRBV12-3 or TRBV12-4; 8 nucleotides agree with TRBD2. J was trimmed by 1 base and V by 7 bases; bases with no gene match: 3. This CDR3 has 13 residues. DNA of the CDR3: TGTGCCAGCACCACGGGAGGGTCCTACGAGCAGTACTTC. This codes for CASTTGGSYEQYF.

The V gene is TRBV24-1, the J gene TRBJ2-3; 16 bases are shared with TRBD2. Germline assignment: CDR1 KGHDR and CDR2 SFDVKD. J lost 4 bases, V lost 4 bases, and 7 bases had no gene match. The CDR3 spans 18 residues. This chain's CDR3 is CATSDPGTSGRAADTQYF. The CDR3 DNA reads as TGTGCCACCAGTGACCCCGGGACTAGCGGGAGGGCTGCAGATACGCAGTATTTT.

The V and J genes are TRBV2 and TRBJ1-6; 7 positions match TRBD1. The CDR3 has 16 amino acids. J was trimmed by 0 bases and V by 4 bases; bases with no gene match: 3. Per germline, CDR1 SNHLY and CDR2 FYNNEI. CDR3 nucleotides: TGTGCCAGCAGTGGCCAGGGGGTCTCCTATAATTCACCCCTCCACTTT. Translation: CASSGQGVSYNSPLHF.

CDR3 DNA sequence: TGTGCCAGCAGCTCCGGGAGCTCCTACAATGAGCAGTTCTTC. Its protein is CASSSGSSYNEQFF. This rearrangement joins TRBV11-3 to TRBJ2-1; D might be TRBD2 (6 bases). The CDR3 runs 14 residues. The V gene's germline CDR1 is SGHNT and CDR2 YENEEA. Trimming removed 4 bases at V and 0 bases at J, with 7 bases between. The variable domain in full, completed from reference TRBV11-3 and TRBJ2-1, reads EAGVVQSPRYKIIEKKQPVAFWCNPISGHNTLYWYLQNLGQGPELLIRYENEEAVDDSQLPKDRFSAERLKGVDSTLKIQPAELGDSAVYLCASSSGSSYNEQFFGPGTRLTVL.

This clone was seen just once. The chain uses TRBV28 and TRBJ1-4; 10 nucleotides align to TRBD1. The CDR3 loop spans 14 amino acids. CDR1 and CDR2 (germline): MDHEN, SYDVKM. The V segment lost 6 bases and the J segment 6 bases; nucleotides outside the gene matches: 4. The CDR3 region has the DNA TGTGCCAGCAGCCAGACAGGGGGCGATGAAAAACTGTTTTTT. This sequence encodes CASSQTGGDEKLFF.